This TCR beta chain was identified in a study of CD8 T cells in ankylosing spondylitis. Germline V lookup: CDR1 SQVTM, CDR2 ANQGSEA. V lost 1 base, J lost 2 bases, and 9 bases lay in between. This CDR3 spans 13 amino acids. TCRdb ran MiXCR on the 5' RACE reads and lists one entry per CDR3 protein. This sample yields 380,000 or so distinct CDR3 sequences, of which 20% to 25% are seen a single time; 13% belongs to the top ten. Source material: blood, either unsorted or a sorted T cell fraction (not recorded which). The chain links TRBV29-1 to TRBJ2-7; D gene uncertain. The source of this sequence is a male donor with ankylosing spondylitis or in good health (not recorded which). CDR3 sequence: CSVEGETPYEQYF. The CDR3 DNA sequence: TGCAGCGTTGAAGGGGAAACCCCCTACGAGCAGTACTTC.